These 18 T cell receptor beta chains were all obtained from the same sample, sequenced in a study of cytomegalovirus exposure and HLA in healthy donors. Amplification used 60 Vbeta primers and 13 Jbeta primers. Clones were sequenced by immunoSEQ multiplex PCR, and TCRdb holds only the in-frame ones, with some missing. The table includes 150,000 to 200,000 clones, 65% to 70% detected once. The sample taken for sequencing was PBMCs. The source is a woman in her late teens or twenties in good health and CMV-seropositive.

The chain carries TRBV19 and TRBJ1-6; 8 positions match TRBD1. There are 14 residues in the CDR3. Germline assignment: CDR1 LNHDA and CDR2 SQIVND (reference sequence). V shed 3 bases and J 8 bases; nucleotides not matched to a gene: 3. The CDR3 loop reads CASSIGTGHSPLHF. CDR3 sequence (DNA): TGTGCCAGTAGTATCGGGACAGGTCATTCACCCCTCCACTTT.

The V and J genes are TRBV9 and TRBJ2-3; TRBD2 is a possible D gene (6 bases). This CDR3 is 15 amino acids long. V shed 0 bases and J shed 4 bases, with 12 bases lying between them. Germline-derived CDR1 and CDR2 are SGDLS and YYNGEE. The CDR3 DNA reads TGTGCCAGCAGCGTAGCGGGGGACGAATCAGATACGCAGTATTTT. It codes for CASSVAGDESDTQYF.

This clone was seen only a few times. CDR3 DNA sequence: TGTGCCCGCCAACTAGCGGGAGTATACAATGAGCAGTTCTTC. It codes for CARQLAGVYNEQFF. The chain joins TRBV30 to TRBJ2-1; TRBD2 matches at 11 bases. This CDR3 spans 14 amino acids. CDR1 and CDR2 from the germline V gene are GTSNPN and SVGIG (reference sequence). Trimming removed 8 bases from V and 4 bases from J; junction bases left unmatched: 7.

The table lists this clone with a few counts. This chain joins TRBV11-2 and TRBJ2-5; D might be TRBD2 (6 bases). With 4 bases removed from V and 4 bases from J, the gap between germline ends came to 22 bases. The CDR3 is 17 amino acids. CDR1 and CDR2 from the germline V gene are SGHAT and FQNNGV. CDR3 region: CASSSIPTEGFGETQYF. As DNA, the CDR3 is TGTGCCAGCAGCTCGATCCCCACGGAGGGGTTCGGAGAGACCCAGTACTTC. The full variable domain, rest sourced from reference TRBV11-2 and TRBJ2-5, is EAGVAQSPRYKIIEKRQSVAFWCNPISGHATLYWYQQILGQGPKLLIQFQNNGVVDDSQLPKDRFSAERLKGVDSTLKIQPAKLEDSAVYLCASSSIPTEGFGETQYFGPGTRLLVL.

This clone was counted a single time. The chain combines TRBV6-5 with TRBJ2-5; TRBD2 might be the D (5 bases). With 6 bases removed from V and 2 bases from J, the gap between germline ends came to 10 bases. The CDR3 extends over 13 amino acids. Per germline, CDR1 MNHEY and CDR2 SVGAGI. The CDR3 bases are TGTGCCAGCAGCGAAGCGGTTCAAGAGACCCAGTACTTC. Protein: CASSEAVQETQYF.

The V call is TRBV6-1, the J call TRBJ2-7; 9 bases match TRBD1. Trimming cost V 4 bases and J 7 bases; bases outside gene matches: 11. CDR1 is MNHNS, CDR2 SASEGT, per germline. This CDR3 has 15 amino acids. The CDR3 DNA follows: TGTGCCAGCAGTGTCCTACCGGGACAGGGTGGTGAGCAGTACTTC. Translating it yields CASSVLPGQGGEQYF.

The gene calls are TRBV6-1 and TRBJ1-1; D might be TRBD1 (5 bases). CDR1 is MNHNS and CDR2 is SASEGT in the germline V gene. The CDR3 is made up of 14 amino acids. Trimming shortened V by 4 bases and J by 1 base, and 10 bases separated the two germline ends. The CDR3 DNA sequence: TGTGCCAGCAGTGGGGGCTTCGGGAACACTGAAGCTTTCTTT. Translating it yields CASSGGFGNTEAFF.

This sequence joins TRBV19 and TRBJ1-4; 7 bases align to TRBD1. The CDR3 runs to 15 residues. V lost 5 bases, J lost 0 bases, and 3 bases stayed unmatched. The germline CDR1 and CDR2 sequences are LNHDA and SQIVND (reference sequence). In nucleotides, the CDR3 is TGTGCCAGTAGTTGGGGGACAGCAACTAATGAAAAACTGTTTTTT. The encoded protein is CASSWGTATNEKLFF.

The chain combines TRBV7-2 with TRBJ2-7, with 7 nucleotides matching TRBD2. This CDR3 has 18 amino acids. The V and J ends lost 1 base and 5 bases, in that order; junction bases with no gene match: 17. CDR1 and CDR2 from the germline V gene are SGHTA and FQGNSA. Written as DNA, the CDR3 is TGTGCCAGCAGCTTAGTTCCCCCGCGTGGTGGGAGGGCCGACGAGCAGTACTTC. It yields the protein CASSLVPPRGGRADEQYF.

V and J are TRBV29-1 and TRBJ2-7, with 9 bases matching TRBD2. CDR1 is SQVTM, CDR2 ANQGSEA, per germline. The CDR3 covers 11 residues. V was pared by 6 bases and J by 4 bases, with 1 base of the junction left unmatched. The CDR3 region has the DNA TGCAGCGTACTAGCGGGTTACGAGCAGTACTTC. Translating gives CSVLAGYEQYF.

The gene calls are TRBV29-1 and TRBJ2-2; D may be TRBD1 (5 bases). Germline assignment: CDR1 SQVTM and CDR2 ANQGSEA. The CDR3 sequence is 14 residues long. The CDR3 region is CGVWQGWDTGELFF. The CDR3 nucleotides are TGCGGGGTCTGGCAGGGCTGGGACACCGGGGAGCTGTTTTTT.

This clone has just a few counts. In nucleotides, the CDR3 is TGTGCCAGCAGTTATTTCGGGGGAACGTCATACACTGAAGCTTTCTTT. Its translation is CASSYFGGTSYTEAFF. V and J are TRBV6-5 and TRBJ1-1; TRBD1 is a possible D gene (5 bases). V was shortened by 3 bases and J by 3 bases, with 17 bases between the two germline ends. Looked up from germline, CDR1 is MNHEY and CDR2 is SVGAGI. This CDR3 comprises 16 residues.

The chain uses TRBV5-6 and TRBJ2-7; a weak D match, TRBD1 (5 bases). V dropped 0 bases and J dropped 0 bases, with 10 bases sitting between them. CDR3 length: 15 residues. CDR1 SGHDT and CDR2 YYEEEE come from the germline V gene. CDR3: CASSLGGSASYEQYF. The CDR3 bases are TGTGCCAGCAGCTTGGGGGGCTCGGCCTCCTACGAGCAGTACTTC.

V usage is TRBV2 and J usage is TRBJ1-2; TRBD1 is a possible D gene (6 bases). The CDR3 runs to 14 residues. V was cut by 5 bases and J by 2 bases, with 12 bases left in between. CDR1 and CDR2 from the germline V gene are SNHLY and FYNNEI. The CDR3 is CASSLTGQNYGYTF. The CDR3 DNA sequence: TGTGCCAGCAGTCTTACGGGACAAAACTATGGCTACACCTTC.

The chain recombines TRBV30 with TRBJ2-5; 7 nucleotides match TRBD2. Germline V gene sequence: CDR1 GTSNPN, CDR2 SVGIG (reference sequence). The CDR3 has 14 amino acids. Losses at the gene ends were 2 bases for V and 3 bases for J; bases not matched to a gene: 6. This chain's CDR3 is CAWSRGLAEETQYF. DNA for the CDR3: TGTGCCTGGAGTCGAGGGCTAGCGGAAGAGACCCAGTACTTC. Full variable domain (remainder filled in from reference TRBV30 and TRBJ2-5): SQTIHQWPATLVQPVGSPLSLECTVEGTSNPNLYWYRQAAGRGLQLLFYSVGIGQISSEVPQNLSASRPQDRQFILSSKKLLLSDSGFYLCAWSRGLAEETQYFGPGTRLLVL.

The chain links TRBV11-2 to TRBJ2-5; D uncertain. Per germline, CDR1 SGHAT and CDR2 FQNNGV. There are 14 residues in the CDR3. The V gene lost 1 base and the J gene lost 3 bases, with 9 bases spanning the gap. This CDR3 reads CASSLAGAEETQYF. The DNA for the CDR3 is TGTGCCAGCAGCTTAGCAGGCGCCGAAGAGACCCAGTACTTC.

V usage is TRBV4-3 and J usage is TRBJ2-3; 8 bases agree with TRBD2. The germline gives CDR1 LGHNA, CDR2 YSLEER. This CDR3 comprises 16 residues. J lost 1 base, V lost 1 base, and 4 bases had no gene match. Here the CDR3 DNA reads TGCGCCAGCAGCCAAGTGGTGCGGGGGGGCACAGATACGCAGTATTTT. Its protein product is CASSQVVRGGTDTQYF.

The chain is built from TRBV29-1 and TRBJ2-2, with unresolved D. The tail of the sequence fits TRBJ1-3 better, so the J call may be wrong. Looked up from germline, CDR1 is SQVTM and CDR2 is ANQGSEA. This CDR3 has 12 residues. CDR3 protein: CSVGASGNTIYF. The CDR3 DNA is TGCAGCGTTGGGGCATCCGGAAACACCATATATTTT.